One sample yielded the 19 T cell receptor beta chains listed below, sequenced in a study of blood T cell repertoires in COVID-19. Method: immunoSEQ multiplex PCR; TCRdb's copy keeps in-frame clones and lacks some. In the table there are roughly 280,000 clones, around nine tenths of which are singletons. The sample consisted of peripheral blood. The receptors derive from a man aged 30 to 39 with active or convalescent COVID-19.

This clone has a single count. The chain employs TRBV4-2 and TRBJ1-2, with 8 bases identical to TRBD1. Germline assignment: CDR1 LGHNA and CDR2 YNFKEQ. The CDR3 is made up of 17 amino acids. V lost 1 base to trimming and J lost 7 bases; unmatched junction nucleotides: 14. CDR3 residues: CASSQGQGADTGAGYTF. As DNA, the CDR3 is TGTGCCAGCAGCCAAGGCCAGGGGGCAGATACGGGAGCTGGCTACACCTTC.

The count of this clone is one. The V and J genes are TRBV5-1 and TRBJ2-1; TRBD2 matches at 16 bases. Looked up from germline, CDR1 is SGHRS and CDR2 is YFSETQ. The CDR3 is made up of 16 amino acids. J lost 2 bases, V lost 5 bases, and 1 base had no gene match. CDR3 loop: CASRGTSGGAYNEQFF. In DNA form, the CDR3 reads TGCGCCAGCAGAGGGACTAGCGGGGGGGCCTACAATGAGCAGTTCTTC.

The V and J genes are TRBV25-1 and TRBJ1-3, with no clear D. Germline CDR1 and CDR2: MGHDK and SYGVNS. The V end lost 4 bases, the J end lost 4 bases, and 5 bases lay between the germline ends. This CDR3 has 12 amino acids. CDR3 loop: CASSVSGNTIYF. For the CDR3, the DNA is TGTGCCAGCAGTGTGTCGGGAAACACCATATATTTT.

This clone was seen only once. A much larger clone differs by one base, so this may be a read error. This chain links TRBV19 with TRBJ1-5, with D tentatively TRBD1 (5 bases). In germline, CDR1 is LNHDA, CDR2 SQIVND (reference sequence). The CDR3 spans 15 residues. The CDR3 here is CVSSIEGRVEQPQHF. The CDR3 nucleotides are TGTGTCAGTAGTATAGAAGGCAGGGTCGAGCAGCCCCAGCATTTT.

The chain's CDR3 is CASSLESDYGYTF. CDR3 nucleotide sequence: TGTGCCAGCAGCTTAGAGTCAGACTATGGCTACACCTTC. The V and J genes are TRBV11-2 and TRBJ1-2; the D is unclear. V was pared by 0 bases and J by 3 bases, with 5 bases between. The CDR3 is made up of 13 amino acids. CDR1 is SGHAT, CDR2 FQNNGV, per germline.

A few counts support this clone. V gene TRBV4-1 combines with J gene TRBJ1-1; a weak D match, TRBD1 (6 bases). This CDR3 is built from 15 residues. From germline, CDR1 is MGHRA and CDR2 YSYEKL. Trimming pared 1 base from V and 2 bases from J, leaving 11 bases between. CDR3 amino acids: CASSQGMDSNTEAFF. For the CDR3, the DNA is TGCGCCAGCAGCCAAGGGATGGACAGTAACACTGAAGCTTTCTTT.

The chain joins TRBV3-1 (or the pseudogene TRBV3-2) to TRBJ1-2, with TRBD1 identical over 8 bases. The V and J ends lost 8 bases and 0 bases, in that order; junction bases with no gene match: 8. This CDR3 has 15 residues. Germline values: CDR1 LGHDT, CDR2 YNNKEL (reference sequence). The CDR3 spells CASQLRTGTNYGYTF. CDR3 bases: TGTGCCAGCCAACTAAGGACAGGGACTAACTATGGCTACACCTTC.

V usage is TRBV28 and J usage is TRBJ1-1, with 7 positions matching TRBD1. The V segment lost 5 bases and the J segment 7 bases; nucleotides outside the gene matches: 4. This CDR3 is built from 12 residues. CDR1 and CDR2 (germline): MDHEN, SYDVKM. The CDR3 DNA follows: TGTGCCAGCAGTGGGGACAGCCTTGAAGCTTTCTTT. This encodes CASSGDSLEAFF.

J is TRBJ1-1 and V is TRBV12-3 or TRBV12-4; 8 nucleotides align to TRBD1. Trimming removed 6 bases from V and 4 bases from J; junction bases left unmatched: 4. The CDR3 is 13 residues long. This CDR3 is CASSGQGGTEAFF. In DNA, the CDR3 is TGTGCCAGCAGCGGACAGGGCGGCACTGAAGCTTTCTTT.

The chain couples TRBV11-3 to TRBJ2-7, with TRBD2 as a possible D gene (5 bases). V lost 3 bases, J lost 7 bases, and 13 bases lay in between. The CDR3 contains 13 residues. The germline V gene has CDR1 SGHNT and CDR2 YENEEA. The CDR3 DNA is TGTGCCAGCAGCTTTCTCTCTTCGGGGGAGCAGTACTTC. Translating gives CASSFLSSGEQYF.

V and J are TRBV15 and TRBJ1-1; D remains unclear. The CDR3 sequence is 13 residues long. From germline, CDR1 is LNHNV and CDR2 YYDKDF (reference sequence). The V and J ends lost 6 bases and 1 base respectively, with 9 bases between them. The CDR3 DNA reads as TGTGCCACCAGAACAAACCAGAACACTGAAGCTTTCTTT. Translating gives CATRTNQNTEAFF.

This clone was seen a single time. V usage is TRBV7-9 and J usage is TRBJ1-1; D remains unclear. This CDR3 has 17 amino acids. V was cut by 3 bases and J by 2 bases, with 19 bases left in between. CDR1 and CDR2 from the germline V gene are SEHNR and FQNEAQ (reference sequence). The CDR3 region has the DNA TGTGCCAGCAGCTTCGCTTCGGGTTCGCACCCCAACACTGAAGCTTTCTTT. Amino acid sequence: CASSFASGSHPNTEAFF.

In this sample, this clone turned up once. The genes are TRBV3-1 (or the pseudogene TRBV3-2) and TRBJ2-7; 14 nucleotides agree with TRBD2. V lost 5 bases to trimming and J lost 4 bases; unmatched junction nucleotides: 4. CDR1 LGHDT and CDR2 YNNKEL come from the germline V gene (reference sequence). This CDR3 region has 15 residues. Here the CDR3 reads CASSTGLAGGYEQYF. The DNA of the CDR3 is TGTGCCAGCAGCACAGGACTAGCGGGGGGATACGAGCAGTACTTC.

The V gene is TRBV12-3 or TRBV12-4, the J gene TRBJ1-2; perhaps TRBD1 as D (5 bases). V lost 6 bases to trimming and J lost 8 bases, with 16 bases between them. The CDR3 extends over 13 amino acids. The CDR3 region is CASSPVPRGGYTF. DNA for the CDR3: TGTGCCAGCAGCCCCGTCCCTCGGGGGGGCTACACCTTC.

This sequence joins TRBV19 and TRBJ1-4, with D uncertain. CDR1 and CDR2 (germline): LNHDA, SQIVND (reference sequence). V was clipped by 5 bases and J by 8 bases, with 15 bases between them. This CDR3 comprises 14 residues. The chain's CDR3 is CASSADTWEEKLFF. In nucleotides, the CDR3 is TGTGCCAGTAGTGCCGACACCTGGGAGGAAAAACTGTTTTTT.

The chain joins TRBV19 to TRBJ2-1, with a tentative D call TRBD1 (6 bases). Trimming shortened V by 5 bases and J by 5 bases, and 16 bases separated the two germline ends. CDR3 length: 15 residues. Germline V CDR1 and CDR2: LNHDA, SQIVND (reference sequence). The CDR3 reads CASSVRRGSDNEQFF. Here the CDR3 DNA reads TGTGCCAGTAGTGTCCGCAGGGGAAGTGACAATGAGCAGTTCTTC.

The chain combines TRBV6-5 with TRBJ2-2, with D maybe TRBD2 (5 bases). V lost 7 bases and J lost 7, with 7 bases in between. CDR3 size: 11 residues. CDR1 is MNHEY, CDR2 SVGAGI, per germline. In DNA, the CDR3 is TGTGCCAGCACCCGGGGCGGGGAGCTGTTTTTT. Translated: CASTRGGELFF.

The chain has TRBV7-8 and TRBJ1-4, with D unresolved. Trimming took off 1 base at V and 7 bases at J, with 13 bases between the two ends. Germline-derived CDR1 and CDR2 are SGHVS and FQNEAQ. This CDR3 is 15 amino acids long. The CDR3 protein is CASSLGSGIGEKLFF. Here the CDR3 DNA reads TGTGCCAGCAGCTTAGGAAGCGGAATCGGTGAAAAACTGTTTTTT.

The rearrangement uses TRBV7-9 and TRBJ2-7, with D maybe TRBD1 (6 bases). Trimming took off 5 bases at V and 2 bases at J, with 13 bases between the two ends. The CDR3 is 14 residues long. Germline loops: CDR1 SEHNR, CDR2 FQNEAQ (reference sequence). CDR3 region: CASSRRTATYEQYF. CDR3 DNA sequence: TGTGCCAGCAGCCGCCGGACAGCCACCTACGAGCAGTACTTC.